The 24 T cell receptor beta chains reported below all come from one sample, sequenced in a study of blood T cells in healthy people across ages. The second PCR ran about 6 to 11 cycles with a sample-barcoded 5' primer and J-beta primers. Via MiXCR, TCRdb re-called the 5' RACE reads, giving one row per CDR3 protein. The table lists 800,000 to 950,000 distinct CDR3 sequences, almost 30% of them singletons, with more than 8.5% in the top ten. The sample was also reused in another study, on T cells of mothers and their children.

The sample was blood. These receptors were taken from a woman in her forties in good health.

This chain connects TRBV10-3 to TRBJ1-1; 10 bases are a match to TRBD1. Looked up from germline, CDR1 is ENHRY and CDR2 is SYGVKD. V shed 0 bases and J 0 bases; nucleotides not matched to a gene: 10. CDR3 size: 19 residues. In nucleotides, the CDR3 is TGTGCCATCAGTGAGTCGCAGAGGACAGGGGGTTCGATGAACACTGAAGCTTTCTTT. Its protein product is CAISESQRTGGSMNTEAFF.

This clonotype was seen only a few times. V usage is TRBV12-3 or TRBV12-4 and J usage is TRBJ1-4; 9 positions match TRBD1. J was trimmed by 8 bases and V by 6 bases; bases with no gene match: 7. The CDR3 is made up of 14 amino acids. As DNA, the CDR3 is TGTGCCAGCAGGACCGGGACAGGGACGGAAAAACTGTTTTTT. Its translation: CASRTGTGTEKLFF.

This clonotype was seen more than once but under ten times. The gene calls are TRBV10-3 and TRBJ1-1; TRBD1 might be the D (6 bases). The CDR3 covers 16 residues. The germline CDR1 and CDR2 sequences are ENHRY and SYGVKD. The germline V and J ends were trimmed by 5 bases and 7 bases, with 23 bases remaining between them. This CDR3 reads CAISPDPGRGGGEAFF. CDR3 sequence (DNA): TGTGCCATCAGTCCGGACCCGGGAAGGGGGGGAGGTGAAGCTTTCTTT.

The V call is TRBV29-1, the J call TRBJ1-5; the match to TRBD1 covers 12 bases. The CDR3 has 16 residues. The trim removed 7 bases at V and 2 bases at J, leaving 9 bases unmatched. Germline-derived CDR1 and CDR2 are SQVTM and ANQGSEA. The CDR3 is CSATGTGGAGNQPQHF. The CDR3 DNA reads TGCAGCGCTACCGGGACAGGGGGCGCCGGCAATCAGCCCCAGCATTTT.

This chain connects TRBV7-2 to TRBJ2-7; weak D call: TRBD2 (5 bases). CDR1 is SGHTA and CDR2 is FQGNSA in the germline V gene. V was cut by 4 bases and J by 6 bases, with 13 bases left in between. This CDR3 spans 13 amino acids. As DNA, the CDR3 is TGTGCCAGCAGCTACAATGGACTCACCGAGCAGTACTTC. It encodes CASSYNGLTEQYF.

The count of this clonotype is one. The chain joins TRBV24-1 to TRBJ2-3; 12 bases agree with TRBD1. J lost 4 bases, V lost 9 bases, and 4 bases had no gene match. The CDR3 has 14 amino acids. Germline CDR1 and CDR2: KGHDR and SFDVKD. DNA of the CDR3: TGTGCCACCTCCTGGGACAGGGGGCCAGATACGCAGTATTTT. Amino acids: CATSWDRGPDTQYF.

This rearrangement joins TRBV27 to TRBJ1-6; D not resolved. CDR3 length equals 13 residues. Germline V CDR1 and CDR2: MNHEY, SMNVEV (reference sequence). Trimming cost V 5 bases and J 7 bases, with 9 bases left between them. CDR3 residues: CASSDIQNSPLHF. CDR3 coding DNA: TGTGCCAGCAGTGATATACAGAATTCACCCCTCCACTTT.

The rearrangement joins TRBV29-1 to TRBJ1-2, with D possibly being TRBD1 (5 bases). The CDR3 is 15 amino acids. V lost 7 bases to trimming and J lost 0 bases, with 18 bases between them. Per the germline V gene, CDR1 is SQVTM and CDR2 is ANQGSEA. The CDR3 region is CSATRKDRANYGYTF. DNA of the CDR3: TGCAGCGCAACCCGAAAAGACAGAGCTAACTATGGCTACACCTTC.

This clonotype came up a few times. As DNA, the CDR3 is TGTGCCAGCAGCTTTTCATGGCCGACCAGCTCCTACGAGCAGTACTTC. Protein: CASSFSWPTSSYEQYF. V and J are TRBV7-9 and TRBJ2-7; no clear D gene. The V gene lost 3 bases and the J gene lost 0 bases, with 15 bases spanning the gap. Germline V gene lookup returns CDR1 SEHNR and CDR2 FQNEAQ (reference sequence). This CDR3 contains 16 residues.

The J gene is TRBJ2-7, the V gene TRBV4-2, with a possible D match to TRBD2 (6 bases). CDR1 LGHNA and CDR2 YNFKEQ come from the germline V gene. V dropped 0 bases and J dropped 2 bases, with 14 bases sitting between them. The CDR3 loop spans 16 amino acids. The CDR3 here is CASSQDLTGLTYEQYF. The CDR3 nucleotides read TGTGCCAGCAGCCAAGATTTGACGGGACTTACCTACGAGCAGTACTTC.

V usage is TRBV20-1 and J usage is TRBJ1-5; D is perhaps TRBD1 (5 bases). The CDR3 contains 13 residues. Trimming removed 3 bases from V and 3 bases from J, with 9 bases in between. Germline V CDR1 and CDR2: DFQATT, SNEGSKA (reference sequence). DNA of the CDR3: TGCAGTGCTAGCTCGGGGCCCAATCAGCCCCAGCATTTT. As protein: CSASSGPNQPQHF.

The chain couples TRBV7-6 to TRBJ2-5, with 7 nucleotides matching TRBD1. With 1 base clipped from V and 11 bases from J, the junction kept 19 bases outside the gene matches. There are 17 residues in the CDR3. Germline-derived CDR1 and CDR2 are SGHVS and FNYEAQ. This CDR3 reads CASSLDPARQGYHEQYF. As DNA, the CDR3 is TGTGCCAGCAGCTTAGATCCGGCTCGACAGGGTTACCATGAGCAGTACTTC.

This clonotype was observed a few times. A much more abundant neighbour one base away suggests this may be a read error. This rearrangement joins TRBV25-1 to TRBJ1-6; 10 positions agree with TRBD1. In germline, CDR1 is MGHDK, CDR2 SYGVNS. The CDR3 covers 15 residues. CDR3 protein: CASSDGQGGWSPPHF. CDR3 in DNA: TGTGCCAGCAGTGACGGACAGGGGGGGTGGTCACCCCCCCACTTT.

This chain joins TRBV29-1 and TRBJ1-2, with D hard to call. The germline V gene encodes CDR1 SQVTM and CDR2 ANQGSEA. CDR3 size: 11 residues. Deletions cut 6 bases from V and 5 bases from J, with 10 bases between. CDR3 bases: TGCAGCGTGGTCCGCCAATATGGCTACACCTTC. This gives the protein CSVVRQYGYTF.

This clonotype was recorded a few times. The J gene is TRBJ2-1, the V gene TRBV7-9; maybe TRBD2 (7 bases). Looked up from germline, CDR1 is SEHNR and CDR2 is FQNEAQ (reference sequence). V lost 1 base and J lost 9, with 16 bases in between. This CDR3 spans 15 amino acids. CDR3: CASSLGSGGQVEQFF. In nucleotides, the CDR3 is TGTGCCAGCAGCTTAGGGTCGGGGGGCCAGGTTGAGCAGTTCTTC.

A few counts support this clonotype. V usage is TRBV5-1 and J usage is TRBJ1-1; no definite D call. Trimming cost V 4 bases and J 3 bases, with 13 bases left between them. Germline V gene data show CDR1 as SGHRS and CDR2 as YFSETQ. CDR3 length: 14 residues. The CDR3: CASSPGFGDTEAFF. For the CDR3, the DNA is TGCGCCAGCAGCCCCGGGTTCGGGGACACTGAAGCTTTCTTT.

This clonotype was recorded many times. This chain joins TRBV2 and TRBJ2-7; 8 bases fit TRBD1. J lost 3 bases, V lost 8 bases, and 12 bases had no gene match. CDR1 SNHLY and CDR2 FYNNEI come from the germline V gene. This CDR3 is 15 amino acids long. DNA for the CDR3: TGTGCCAGCGGGTCCGGACAGGGTTGGTACTACGAGCAGTACTTC. Residues: CASGSGQGWYYEQYF.

This clonotype was recorded many times. This chain links TRBV7-3 with TRBJ1-1, with 8 bases identical to TRBD1. Germline CDR1 and CDR2: SGHTA and FQGTGA. Trimming cost V 4 bases and J 4 bases; bases outside gene matches: 8. There are 15 residues in the CDR3. The CDR3 DNA reads as TGTGCCAGCAGCTCCCAGGGGGCGCTGAGCACTGAAGCTTTCTTT. Translating gives CASSSQGALSTEAFF.

This clonotype was found a few times. The chain carries TRBV7-2 and TRBJ2-1, with 8 nucleotides matching TRBD1. The length of the CDR3 is 17 residues. Germline-derived CDR1 and CDR2 are SGHTA and FQGNSA. V lost 1 base, J lost 6 bases, and 11 bases stayed unmatched. DNA for the CDR3: TGTGCCAGCAGCTTAGGGGGGTGGGGGACAGGTGGCAATGAGCAGTTCTTC. This translates into CASSLGGWGTGGNEQFF. Full variable domain (remainder filled in from reference TRBV7-2 and TRBJ2-1): GAGVSQSPSNKVTEKGKDVELRCDPISGHTALYWYRQSLGQGLEFLIYFQGNSAPDKSGLPSDRFSAERTGGSVSTLTIQRTQQEDSAVYLCASSLGGWGTGGNEQFFGPGTRLTVL.

This clonotype was counted between two and nine times. The chain has TRBV30 and TRBJ1-2; D remains unclear. This CDR3 comprises 14 residues. Trimming cost V 0 bases and J 2 bases, with 10 bases left between them. Germline CDR1 and CDR2: GTSNPN and SVGIG (reference sequence). The CDR3: CAWSVYKENYGYTF. The CDR3 DNA reads TGTGCCTGGAGTGTATATAAGGAAAACTATGGCTACACCTTC.

Points on this clonotype: This could be a read error, since a much larger clone is one nucleotide away. V gene TRBV7-8 combines with J gene TRBJ2-7, with D possibly matching TRBD1 (6 bases). Germline lookup yields CDR1 SGHVS and CDR2 FQNEAQ. The CDR3 runs 12 residues. V lost 7 bases to trimming and J lost 4 bases, with 11 bases between them. Written as DNA, the CDR3 is TGTGCCAGCAACCGAGGACAGTACGAGCAGTACTTC. As protein: CASNRGQYEQYF.

The rearrangement links TRBV28 to TRBJ2-4, with D uncertain. The ends were cut back, 1 base at V and 9 bases at J, with 16 bases in the middle. The CDR3 sequence is 15 residues long. The germline CDR1 and CDR2 sequences are MDHEN and SYDVKM. This chain's CDR3 is CASSLSARFPSIQYF. In DNA, the CDR3 is TGTGCCAGCAGTTTATCGGCTAGGTTCCCAAGCATTCAGTACTTC.

This clonotype has a handful of counts. This chain uses TRBV30 with TRBJ1-2, with a tentative D call TRBD1 (5 bases). CDR1 and CDR2 from the germline V gene are GTSNPN and SVGIG (reference sequence). Between the trimmed V and J ends, which lost 2 bases and 7 bases, there was a span of 11 bases. The CDR3 contains 12 residues. The CDR3 bases are TGTGCCTGGAGTATGGGGGATACTGGCTACACCTTC. Amino acids: CAWSMGDTGYTF.

This clonotype showed up many times. V and J are TRBV4-1 and TRBJ1-2, with TRBD1 as a possible D gene (6 bases). The length of the CDR3 is 16 residues. Trimming shortened V by 0 bases and J by 4 bases, and 15 bases separated the two germline ends. CDR1 MGHRA and CDR2 YSYEKL come from the germline V gene. The CDR3 bases are TGCGCCAGCAGCCAAGATCCCAGGACAGCCTTCTATGGCTACACCTTC. Translating it yields CASSQDPRTAFYGYTF.